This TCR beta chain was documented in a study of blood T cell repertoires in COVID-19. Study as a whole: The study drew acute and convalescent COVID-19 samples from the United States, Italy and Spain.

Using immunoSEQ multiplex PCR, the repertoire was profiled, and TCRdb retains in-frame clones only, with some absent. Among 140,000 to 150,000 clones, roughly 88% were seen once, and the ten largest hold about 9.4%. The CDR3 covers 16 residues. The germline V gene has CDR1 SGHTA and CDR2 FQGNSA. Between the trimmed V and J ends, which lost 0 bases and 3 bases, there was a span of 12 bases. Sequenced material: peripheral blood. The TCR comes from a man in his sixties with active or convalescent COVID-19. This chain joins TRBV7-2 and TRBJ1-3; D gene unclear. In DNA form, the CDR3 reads TGTGCCAGCAGCTTAGCTCTAGGCCCCCTTGGAAACACCATATATTTT. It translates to CASSLALGPLGNTIYF.